This T cell receptor (beta chain) was found in a study of response to subunit inactivated influenza vaccine. Whole-study results and caveats: Seasonal influenza vaccination, on each occasion, was suggested by the authors to recruit few new T cells.

CDR3 size: 14 residues. V shed 5 bases, J shed 12 bases, and the junction held 5 bases outside the gene matches. Germline V gene data show CDR1 as SNHLY and CDR2 as FYNNEI. Points on this clonotype: Its specificity is not known.

TCRdb itself ran the RT-PCR reads through MiXCR, one entry per CDR3 protein. The top ten clones hold 5.5% to 7% of a sample with hundreds of thousands of distinct CDR3 sequences, approximately 15% of them seen once. Here the sequenced sample was PBMCs from blood, taken around two weeks before vaccination. The TCR originated in a man in his fifties or sixties who received an inactivated influenza vaccine. This rearrangement joins TRBV2 to TRBJ2-1, with 15 bases fitting TRBD2. CDR3 sequence: CASSTGTSGRLQFF. The CDR3 DNA reads as TGTGCCAGCAGTACCGGGACTAGCGGGAGGTTGCAGTTCTTC.